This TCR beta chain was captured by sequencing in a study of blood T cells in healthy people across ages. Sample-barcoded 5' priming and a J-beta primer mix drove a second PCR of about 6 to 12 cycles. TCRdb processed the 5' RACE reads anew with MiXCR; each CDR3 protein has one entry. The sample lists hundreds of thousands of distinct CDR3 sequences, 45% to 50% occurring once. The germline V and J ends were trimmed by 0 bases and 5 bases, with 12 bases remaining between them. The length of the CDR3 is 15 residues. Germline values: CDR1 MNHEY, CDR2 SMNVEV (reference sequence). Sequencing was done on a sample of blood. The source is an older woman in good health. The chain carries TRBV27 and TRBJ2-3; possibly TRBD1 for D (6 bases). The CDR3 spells CASSLSGRGRDTQYF. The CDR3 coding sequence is TGTGCCAGCAGTTTATCCGGAAGGGGGAGAGATACGCAGTATTTT.